The T cell receptor beta chain under discussion was sequenced for a study of blood T cell repertoires in COVID-19. Study summary: The United States, Italy and Spain provided the acute and convalescent COVID-19 samples. From T cells, B-cell-depleted T cells, or PBMCs came the material, which was cDNA or gDNA.

This CDR3 is built from 11 residues. After removal of 9 bases from V and 9 bases from J, the junction contained 5 bases not matched to a gene. Germline V gene sequence: CDR1 LNHDA, CDR2 SQIVND (reference sequence). Seattle cases were enrolled at active infection and followed longitudinally. TCRdb keeps only in-frame clones here, not all; method: immunoSEQ multiplex PCR. The table shows roughly 390,000 clones, with around 87% occurring only once. This receptor was identified in a young woman with COVID-19, enrolled during active disease. The material sequenced was peripheral blood. J is TRBJ2-1 and V is TRBV19; 7 nucleotides align to TRBD1. CDR3 sequence (DNA): TGTGCCAGCAACAGGGGTGGTGAGCAGTTCTTC. This gives the protein CASNRGGEQFF.